This T cell receptor (beta chain) is from a study of blood T cell repertoires in COVID-19. Clones were sequenced by immunoSEQ multiplex PCR, and TCRdb holds only the in-frame ones, with some missing. Of about 240,000 clones in the sample, 85% to 90% were seen once. Germline V gene lookup returns CDR1 SGHNT and CDR2 YENEEA. This CDR3 is 19 amino acids long. Trimming took 5 bases from V and 5 from J; bases not matched to a gene: 19. This chain uses TRBV11-3 with TRBJ2-2, with 8 bases aligning to TRBD1. The sequenced sample was peripheral blood. This sequence was found in a woman in her sixties or seventies with active or convalescent COVID-19. CDR3 bases: TGTGCCAGCAGCCCAACTTTCCCGACAGGGGCCCCGCAGACCGGGGAGCTGTTTTTT. Its translation is CASSPTFPTGAPQTGELFF.